This is a list of T cell receptor beta chains from one sample in a study of human T cells and chemical hapten exposure. TCRdb re-derived calls from the RACE reads in MiXCR, one entry per CDR3 protein. The sample lists 350,000 to 400,000 distinct CDR3 sequences; about 6.9% were seen once. The material was whole blood, obtained in connection with sensitization to the hapten diphenylcyclopropenone (DPC). The receptors derive from a woman aged 18-29 years with alopecia areata. Some clones in this sample may be carry-over from other donors' samples. CDR3s include the opening cysteine and the closing phenylalanine or tryptophan. Fields, in order: V gene, CDR3 length, clone size, CDR3 protein. Size is stated for part of the rows, as once, few or many counts, or as a class when the clone is expanded.

>TRBV23-1|16|-
CASSGRDTYSNQPQHF
>TRBV29-1|12|-
CSVPGAGNTIYF
>TRBV9|15|many
CASSVGVGVYNTIYF
>TRBV7-9|12|many
CASSFGGHWQYF
>TRBV12-3/TRBV12-4|14|many
CASSLAGATNEQFF
>TRBV7-2|14|few
CASSSIPWNTEAFF
>TRBV6-2/TRBV6-3|17|-
CASMEIRRGRRLNEAFF
>TRBV28|14|few
CASTPLAVTDTQYF
>TRBV20-1|14|many
CSAPFGGFANVLTF
>TRBV20-1|15|many
CSAGKLQGINQPQHF
>TRBV5-4|12|many
CASSLASYGYTF
>TRBV7-2|16|many
CASSLSVDRLNQPQHF
>TRBV7-6|14|many
CASSPGTANYEQYF
>TRBV6-5|15|many
CASSYEGGGNSPLHF
>TRBV11-2|15|-
CASSPSGGSGNTIYF
>TRBV13|13|few
CASSLSRQDTQYF
>TRBV4-3|14|few
CASSQGGASEKLFF
>TRBV20-1|11|few
CSAPILGEQYF
>TRBV12-5|16|-
CASGLGTQGSTDTQYF
>TRBV5-1|18|few
CASSLNPHLRGVQETQYF
>TRBV7-2|17|-
CASSSPTSGGAGNEQFF
>TRBV5-6|14|-
CASSATGVQETQYF
>TRBV7-9|15|-
CASSLEQIASYEQYF
>TRBV20-1|18|few
CSAFPGTGGSLNTGELFF
>TRBV5-6|14|-
CASSRQVSGNTIYF
>TRBV4-3|14|few
CASSQDTAEDTQYF
>TRBV12-5|16|-
CASGLVSGTGRNIQYF
>TRBV7-2|14|many
CASKGAWHTDTQYF
>TRBV7-6|16|many
CASSVNSGARPDTQYF
>TRBV10-3|15|-
CAISGSAGNNSPLHF
>TRBV9|15|-
CASSVAPRGEDTQYF
>TRBV7-2|20|many
CASSPNNFALASYHTDTQYF
>TRBV6-6|13|many
CASSPTANYGYTF
>TRBV7-7|10|many
CASSLGQEEF
>TRBV5-5|16|many
CASSPGQPIMNTEAFF
>TRBV18|15|many
CASSQSKDANYGYTF
>TRBV5-4|11|few
CASGPLDEQYF
>TRBV20-1|13|few
CSARLRGLGEQYF
>TRBV27|14|many
CASSFRYSNQPQHF
>TRBV5-6|18|few
CASSPTLGAHSYNSPLHF
>TRBV29-1|14|few
CSVANFSGANVLTF
>TRBV20-1|18|many
CSAKLPGLTGRLSYEQYF
>TRBV5-1|15|few
CASSLAGQRMETQYF
>TRBV3-1|12|few
CASSQGGLRKYF